Following are 20 T cell receptor beta chains from one sample sequenced in a study of CD8 T cells in ankylosing spondylitis. General observations from the study: Characteristic, it appeared, of ankylosing spondylitis blood was a TCR beta motif of fewer than 10 highly homologous variants.

TCRdb re-called the 5' RACE reads through MiXCR, storing one row per CDR3 protein. The sample lists some 450,000 distinct CDR3 sequences, about a sixth occurring once. No antigens are known for them. The sample taken for sequencing was blood, either unsorted or a sorted T cell fraction (not recorded which). Receptors originate from a male donor with ankylosing spondylitis.

The chain carries TRBV5-1 and TRBJ2-2; D is unresolved. With 4 bases removed from V and 4 bases from J, the gap between germline ends came to 17 bases. The CDR3 totals 16 residues. CDR1 and CDR2 (germline): SGHRS, YFSETQ. The CDR3 reads CASSQNTGSGTGELFF. For the CDR3, the DNA is TGCGCCAGCAGCCAGAACACCGGGTCGGGCACCGGGGAGCTGTTTTTT.

This chain joins TRBV27 and TRBJ2-7, with 8 bases matching TRBD1. V gave up 5 bases and J gave up 5 bases; unmatched junction bases: 5. Germline V gene data show CDR1 as MNHEY and CDR2 as SMNVEV (reference sequence). This CDR3 has 13 amino acids. DNA for the CDR3: TGTGCCAGCAGTCCGGACAGGGAGCACGAGCAGTACTTC. Its protein product is CASSPDREHEQYF.

The rearrangement joins TRBV7-2 to TRBJ1-2; D gene uncertain. Germline V gene data show CDR1 as SGHTA and CDR2 as FQGNSA. V dropped 11 bases and J dropped 2 bases, with 18 bases sitting between them. The CDR3 is made up of 14 amino acids. The CDR3 here is CASLQIPPNYGYTF. CDR3 sequence (DNA): TGTGCCTCCCTTCAGATCCCTCCAAACTATGGCTACACCTTC. Full variable domain (rest looked up from reference TRBV7-2 and TRBJ1-2): GAGVSQSPSNKVTEKGKDVELRCDPISGHTALYWYRQSLGQGLEFLIYFQGNSAPDKSGLPSDRFSAERTGGSVSTLTIQRTQQEDSAVYLCASLQIPPNYGYTFGSGTRLTVV.

This clonotype was seen a handful of times. This chain links TRBV12-3 or TRBV12-4 with TRBJ2-7; 8 bases are a match to TRBD2. V lost 1 base, J lost 5 bases, and 7 bases stayed unmatched. This CDR3 comprises 15 residues. The CDR3 reads CASSLVGTSRDEQYF. The CDR3 DNA reads TGTGCCAGCAGTTTAGTCGGGACTAGTCGAGACGAGCAGTACTTC.

This chain connects TRBV6-4 to TRBJ2-7; perhaps TRBD1 as D (6 bases). CDR1 and CDR2 from the germline V gene are MRHNA and SNTAGT. With 4 bases removed from V and 2 bases from J, the gap between germline ends came to 12 bases. The CDR3 runs 14 residues. CDR3 region: CASSGTAETYEQYF. The CDR3 nucleotides read TGTGCCAGCAGTGGGACAGCCGAAACCTACGAGCAGTACTTC.

This clonotype has just a few counts. The V call is TRBV29-1, the J call TRBJ2-3; D assignment may be TRBD1 or TRBD2 (5 bases each). CDR3 length: 14 amino acids. Germline CDR1 and CDR2: SQVTM and ANQGSEA. The ends were cut back, 7 bases at V and 4 bases at J, with 18 bases in the middle. CDR3 region: CSASDSDGADTQYF. DNA of the CDR3: TGCAGCGCATCTGACAGTGACGGGGCAGATACGCAGTATTTT.

This clonotype was recorded a few times. The CDR3 loop reads CSARGQVAYEQYF. The CDR3 DNA reads TGCAGTGCTAGGGGACAGGTGGCCTACGAGCAGTACTTC. The chain joins TRBV20-1 to TRBJ2-7; TRBD1 matches 8 bases. The germline CDR1 and CDR2 sequences are DFQATT and SNEGSKA (reference sequence). The ends lost 3 bases at V and 2 bases at J; junction bases unmatched: 3. The CDR3 is 13 residues long.

This clonotype was picked up a small number of times. The chain combines TRBV7-6 with TRBJ2-5; D is unresolved. This CDR3 comprises 13 residues. Looked up from germline, CDR1 is SGHVS and CDR2 is FNYEAQ. Trimming removed 1 base from V and 3 bases from J, with 6 bases in between. This CDR3 reads CASSLVQKETQYF. CDR3 nucleotide sequence: TGTGCCAGCAGCTTAGTCCAGAAAGAGACCCAGTACTTC. The variable domain in full, completed from reference TRBV7-6 and TRBJ2-5, reads GAGVSQSPRYKVTKRGQDVALRCDPISGHVSLYWYRQALGQGPEFLTYFNYEAQQDKSGLPNDRFSAERPEGSISTLTIQRTEQRDSAMYRCASSLVQKETQYFGPGTRLLVL.

The CDR3 spells CASSLPGTITGELFF. The CDR3 bases are TGTGCCAGCAGTTTGCCCGGGACCATCACCGGGGAGCTGTTTTTT. The rearrangement uses TRBV28 and TRBJ2-2; D may match TRBD1 or TRBD2 (5 bases each). V was cut by 3 bases and J by 4 bases, with 12 bases left in between. The CDR3 sequence is 15 residues long. Germline lookup yields CDR1 MDHEN and CDR2 SYDVKM.

This clonotype has a count of ten or more. The V gene is TRBV7-6, the J gene TRBJ1-2, with a weak D call TRBD1 (5 bases). CDR1 is SGHVS and CDR2 is FNYEAQ in the germline V gene. This CDR3 region has 13 residues. V lost 1 base and J 6 bases, leaving 9 bases between the germline ends. The CDR3 reads CASSLVQGDGYTF. The CDR3 DNA follows: TGTGCCAGCAGCTTAGTCCAGGGTGATGGCTACACCTTC.

As regards this clonotype: Relative to the germline gene, one junction end is altered; a read error may explain this. The CDR3 reads CANPDRGTEALF. The CDR3 coding sequence is TGTGCCAACCCGGACAGGGGAACTGAAGCTCTCTTT. This chain uses TRBV3-1 with TRBJ1-1; 9 bases fit TRBD1. Germline CDR1 LGHDT, CDR2 YNNKEL (reference sequence). CDR3 length equals 12 residues.

This clonotype has a handful of counts. This sequence joins TRBV20-1 and TRBJ2-5; 10 bases match TRBD2. This CDR3 contains 15 residues. V lost 0 bases to trimming and J lost 5 bases; unmatched junction nucleotides: 6. The V gene's germline CDR1 is DFQATT and CDR2 SNEGSKA (reference sequence). CDR3 nucleotides: TGCAGTGCTAGAGATGCCGCGGGACTAGCGGAGACCCAGTACTTC. Protein product: CSARDAAGLAETQYF.

The genes are TRBV6-2 or TRBV6-3 and TRBJ2-1; 10 nucleotides line up with TRBD2. V trimming: 8 bases; J trimming: 8 bases; junction bases outside the gene matches: 9. Looked up from germline, CDR1 is MNHEY and CDR2 is SVGEGT. The CDR3 extends over 14 amino acids. CDR3 amino acids: CASHLAGGLYEQFF. CDR3 nucleotide sequence: TGTGCCAGCCATTTAGCGGGAGGCTTATATGAGCAGTTCTTC.

The V call is TRBV11-3, the J call TRBJ1-4; D gene unclear. The CDR3 consists of 13 residues. The germline CDR1 and CDR2 sequences are SGHNT and YENEEA. V was pared by 6 bases and J by 5 bases, with 10 bases between. The CDR3: CASSGRRNEKLFF. CDR3 DNA: TGTGCCAGCAGTGGCAGGAGAAATGAAAAACTGTTTTTT.

In nucleotides, the CDR3 is TGTGCCAGCAGCCCGGACAGAAGTAACACCATATATTTT. Translated: CASSPDRSNTIYF. V gene TRBV6-1 combines with J gene TRBJ1-3; D possibly corresponds to TRBD1 (6 bases). CDR1 and CDR2 from the germline V gene are MNHNS and SASEGT. The ends were cut back, 6 bases at V and 7 bases at J, with 13 bases in the middle. The length of the CDR3 is 13 residues.

This chain joins TRBV7-2 and TRBJ2-5; D ambiguous. Germline CDR1 SGHTA, CDR2 FQGNSA. Trimming took 4 bases from V and 7 from J, leaving 19 bases between them. The CDR3 is 15 residues long. CDR3 in amino acids: CASSSRPDWSGTQYF. The CDR3 region has the DNA TGTGCCAGCAGCTCCCGGCCTGACTGGTCGGGGACCCAGTACTTC.

The V gene is TRBV7-2, the J gene TRBJ2-3; D may correspond to TRBD1 or TRBD2 (5 bases each). The CDR3 sequence is 13 residues long. Trimming cost V 0 bases and J 8 bases, with 9 bases left between them. CDR1 and CDR2 (germline): SGHTA, FQGNSA. In DNA, the CDR3 is TGTGCCAGCAGCTTAGCTGGGGGTGGTACGCAGTATTTT. It encodes CASSLAGGGTQYF. The entire variable domain, with the rest obtained from reference TRBV7-2 and TRBJ2-3, is as follows: GAGVSQSPSNKVTEKGKDVELRCDPISGHTALYWYRQSLGQGLEFLIYFQGNSAPDKSGLPSDRFSAERTGGSVSTLTIQRTQQEDSAVYLCASSLAGGGTQYFGPGTRLTVL.

This clonotype occurred a few times. Given the absence of the conserved phenylalanine or tryptophan at the CDR3 end, a read error is likely. The DNA is left out, because the CDR3 cannot be placed on it with certainty; the CDR3 is given as TCRdb lists it. This chain connects TRBV4-1 to TRBJ2-4. Germline CDR1 reads MGHRA; CDR2 reads YSYEKL. Both ends counted, the CDR3 spans 16 residues. CDR3 sequence reads: CASSQDPGQVRLGIWV.

This clonotype was observed a handful of times. The gene calls are TRBV5-1 and TRBJ1-2; no firm D call. The CDR3 has 14 residues. Between the trimmed V and J ends, which lost 0 bases and 10 bases, there was a span of 16 bases. In germline, CDR1 is SGHRS, CDR2 YFSETQ. CDR3 DNA: TGCGCCAGCAGCTTGGCCTTCGGAGGGCAGCCCTACACCTTC. Its translation: CASSLAFGGQPYTF. Complete variable domain (other parts from reference TRBV5-1 and TRBJ1-2): KAGVTQTPRYLIKTRGQQVTLSCSPISGHRSVSWYQQTPGQGLQFLFEYFSETQRNKGNFPGRFSGRQFSNSRSEMNVSTLELGDSALYLCASSLAFGGQPYTFGSGTRLTVV.

The CDR3 protein is CASSELAGSIRGTDTQYF. CDR3 bases: TGTGCCAGCAGCGAACTAGCGGGGTCAATTCGGGGCACAGATACGCAGTATTTT. This rearrangement joins TRBV11-2 to TRBJ2-3, with 10 bases fitting TRBD2. The CDR3 loop spans 18 amino acids. Germline V gene sequence: CDR1 SGHAT, CDR2 FQNNGV. Trimming at V came to 5 bases and at J to 1 base, leaving 12 bases not matched to a gene.